This T cell receptor (beta chain) stems from a study of blood T cell repertoires in COVID-19. V dropped 3 bases and J dropped 3 bases, with 7 bases sitting between them. Germline CDR1 reads SGHRS; CDR2 reads YFSETQ. The CDR3 contains 13 residues. Data came from immunoSEQ multiplex PCR; TCRdb stores just in-frame clones and leaves some out. The data contain 450,000 or so clones, 80% to 90% of them singletons. Seattle patients were enrolled while actively infected and followed longitudinally. This TCR was sampled from a man between 18 and 35 years old with COVID-19, enrolled during active disease. The chain is built from TRBV5-1 and TRBJ2-1, with D unclear. Input material: peripheral blood. CDR3 DNA: TGCGCCAGCAGCTCGACACACTACAATGAGCAGTTCTTC. This encodes CASSSTHYNEQFF. The variable domain in full, completed from reference TRBV5-1 and TRBJ2-1, reads KAGVTQTPRYLIKTRGQQVTLSCSPISGHRSVSWYQQTPGQGLQFLFEYFSETQRNKGNFPGRFSGRQFSNSRSEMNVSTLELGDSALYLCASSSTHYNEQFFGPGTRLTVL.